Shown below are 29 T cell receptor beta chains from a single sample sequenced in a study of technical replicates of blood from a handful of donors. Profiled with immunoSEQ multiplex PCR; TCRdb holds only in-frame clones, not every one. The table has about 100,000 clones, approximately 95% seen once. Sequenced input: T cells isolated from PBMCs. Receptors were obtained from a human donor in good health.

J is TRBJ2-1 and V is TRBV21-1; no check of the table's D call, TRBD2, against the DNA was made. TRBV21-1 is termed a pseudogene. This CDR3 region has 14 residues. This CDR3 is CASSKAGLANEQFF. The CDR3 DNA sequence: TGTGCCAGCAGCAAAGCGGGTCTAGCCAATGAGCAGTTCTTC.

This clone came up once. The CDR3 here is CASSTGGEAGYTF. Written as DNA, the CDR3 is TGTGCCAGCAGCACGGGGGGCGAGGCTGGCTACACCTTC. This rearrangement joins TRBV6-1 to TRBJ1-2, with D perhaps TRBD1 (6 bases). The CDR3 is made up of 13 amino acids. V dropped 6 bases and J dropped 7 bases, with 15 bases sitting between them. CDR1 MNHNS and CDR2 SASEGT come from the germline V gene.

The genes are TRBV6-5 and TRBJ1-1; weak D call: TRBD1 (5 bases). Germline V CDR1 and CDR2: MNHEY, SVGAGI. The CDR3 spans 12 residues. Between the trimmed V and J ends, which lost 8 bases and 2 bases, there was a span of 9 bases. This CDR3 reads CASATGNTEAFF. DNA of the CDR3: TGTGCCAGCGCCACAGGAAACACTGAAGCTTTCTTT.

This clone was recorded once. V is TRBV2 and J is TRBJ1-1; D unresolved. The CDR3 consists of 13 residues. V was shortened by 7 bases and J by 1 base, with 10 bases between the two germline ends. Germline V lookup: CDR1 SNHLY, CDR2 FYNNEI. CDR3 bases: TGTGCCAGCATCGTTTACTGGAACACTGAAGCTTTCTTT. Encoded protein: CASIVYWNTEAFF.

This chain uses TRBV12-2 with TRBJ2-1; TRBD1 is the table's D call and was not checked against the DNA. TRBV12-2 is recorded as a pseudogene. The CDR3 sequence is 15 residues long. CDR3 amino acids: CASRLGYSNGNEQFF. In DNA, the CDR3 is TGTGCAAGTCGCTTGGGCTACTCAAACGGCAATGAGCAGTTCTTC.

V is TRBV29-1 and J is TRBJ1-3; no definite D call. CDR3 size: 14 residues. Germline lookup yields CDR1 SQVTM and CDR2 ANQGSEA. Trimming cost V 3 bases and J 0 bases, with 9 bases left between them. The CDR3 protein is CSVEARLSGNTIYF. The CDR3 DNA is TGCAGCGTTGAGGCCAGGCTCTCTGGAAACACCATATATTTT.

V gene TRBV19 combines with J gene TRBJ2-2; possible D gene TRBD2, 6 bases. The V gene's germline CDR1 is LNHDA and CDR2 SQIVND (reference sequence). With 7 bases removed from V and 5 bases from J, the gap between germline ends came to 23 bases. The CDR3 totals 17 residues. CDR3 residues: CASTNSLRVAGTGELFF. The CDR3 nucleotides are TGTGCCAGTACCAATTCCCTCAGGGTGGCGGGAACCGGGGAGCTGTTTTTT.

The J gene is TRBJ2-7, the V gene TRBV15; 10 bases match TRBD2. The J segment lost 1 base and the V segment lost 1 base, leaving 1 base of the junction unmatched. Germline CDR1 is LNHNV and CDR2 is YYDKDF (reference sequence). CDR3 length: 15 amino acids. The CDR3 sequence is CATSRGLAGSYEQYF. In DNA form, the CDR3 reads TGTGCCACCAGCAGAGGACTAGCGGGTTCCTACGAGCAGTACTTC. The full variable domain, rest sourced from reference TRBV15 and TRBJ2-7, is DAMVIQNPRYQVTQFGKPVTLSCSQTLNHNVMYWYQQKSSQAPKLLFHYYDKDFNNEADTPDNFQSRRPNTSFCFLDIRSPGLGDTAMYLCATSRGLAGSYEQYFGPGTRLTVT.

CDR3 protein: CASSFSGYREQFF. As DNA, the CDR3 is TGTGCCAGCAGCTTTTCCGGGTATCGTGAGCAGTTCTTC. The rearrangement uses TRBV5-4 and TRBJ2-1; no clear D. This CDR3 spans 13 amino acids. V was shortened by 2 bases and J by 9 bases, with 12 bases between the two germline ends. Germline V gives CDR1 SGHNT, CDR2 YYREEE (reference sequence).

The rearrangement links TRBV19 to TRBJ1-4, with 7 positions matching TRBD1. V lost 9 bases to trimming and J lost 8 bases; unmatched junction nucleotides: 12. Germline CDR1 LNHDA, CDR2 SQIVND (reference sequence). The CDR3 runs to 14 residues. The CDR3 protein is CASQFTGVGEKLFF. The CDR3 bases are TGTGCCAGCCAATTTACAGGGGTTGGGGAAAAACTGTTTTTT.

The rearrangement joins TRBV10-3 to TRBJ2-2; TRBD1 matches 7 bases. Germline lookup yields CDR1 ENHRY and CDR2 SYGVKD. With V trimmed by 1 base and J by 4 bases, 6 bases remained unmatched. The CDR3 is 16 residues long. This CDR3 reads CAISEFQGETTGELFF. In DNA, the CDR3 is TGTGCCATCAGTGAGTTCCAGGGGGAGACCACCGGGGAGCTGTTTTTT.

This chain links TRBV4-2 with TRBJ2-7, with 7 bases lining up with TRBD2. V trimming: 4 bases; J trimming: 5 bases; junction bases outside the gene matches: 8. This CDR3 contains 14 residues. The germline V gene has CDR1 LGHNA and CDR2 YNFKEQ. In nucleotides, the CDR3 is TGTGCCAGCAGCCCAGGCGGGAGTCCCCACGAGCAGTACTTC. Translating gives CASSPGGSPHEQYF.

The chain combines TRBV11-2 with TRBJ2-7; D might be TRBD1 (6 bases). The CDR3 covers 13 residues. Per germline, CDR1 SGHAT and CDR2 FQNNGV. V was trimmed by 2 bases and J by 4 bases, leaving 9 bases between them. The CDR3 DNA reads TGTGCCAGCAGCTTACACAGGGTGTACGAGCAGTACTTC. Translated: CASSLHRVYEQYF.

This chain links TRBV30 with TRBJ2-3; 7 nucleotides line up with TRBD1. There are 14 residues in the CDR3. Germline V gene sequence: CDR1 GTSNPN, CDR2 SVGIG (reference sequence). After removal of 8 bases from V and 2 bases from J, the junction contained 10 bases not matched to a gene. The CDR3 sequence is CAGQGGLATDTQYF. CDR3 nucleotides: TGTGCCGGCCAAGGGGGCTTAGCCACAGATACGCAGTATTTT.

The chain has TRBV7-9 and TRBJ2-5, with D possibly being TRBD1 (5 bases). Germline V lookup: CDR1 SEHNR, CDR2 FQNEAQ (reference sequence). With 2 bases removed from V and 4 bases from J, the gap between germline ends came to 5 bases. This CDR3 contains 12 residues. CDR3 DNA sequence: TGTGCCAGCAGCTTAAGGGGAGAGACCCAGTACTTC. This gives the protein CASSLRGETQYF.

The chain couples TRBV27 to TRBJ2-3; D gene ambiguous. The CDR3 spans 16 residues. Germline V lookup: CDR1 MNHEY, CDR2 SMNVEV (reference sequence). Trimming removed 0 bases from V and 0 bases from J, with 10 bases in between. The chain's CDR3 is CASSLSRRKSTDTQYF. The CDR3 nucleotides read TGTGCCAGCAGTTTATCGAGGCGGAAAAGCACAGATACGCAGTATTTT.

This chain uses TRBV11-2 with TRBJ2-7; TRBD2 is a possible D gene (5 bases). The germline V gene encodes CDR1 SGHAT and CDR2 FQNNGV. The V end was cut by 5 bases, the J end by 3 bases, with 8 bases between. This CDR3 has 12 residues. The CDR3 protein is CASSPGIYEQYF. The CDR3 region has the DNA TGTGCCAGCAGCCCGGGGATCTACGAGCAGTACTTC.

CDR3 nucleotide sequence: TGTGCCTGGAGTGTAAGGGGGTACAATGAGCAGTTCTTC. Translating it yields CAWSVRGYNEQFF. This sequence joins TRBV30 and TRBJ2-1, with a possible D match to TRBD1 (6 bases). The ends were cut back, 0 bases at V and 4 bases at J, with 7 bases in the middle. CDR3 size: 13 residues. Per the germline V gene, CDR1 is GTSNPN and CDR2 is SVGIG (reference sequence).

The chain combines TRBV19 with TRBJ2-7; TRBD2 agrees at 8 bases. This CDR3 has 13 amino acids. CDR1 and CDR2 from the germline V gene are LNHDA and SQIVND (reference sequence). V shed 9 bases and J 5 bases; nucleotides not matched to a gene: 9. CDR3 region: CASYGTSVDEQYF. The DNA for the CDR3 is TGTGCCAGCTACGGGACTAGTGTCGACGAGCAGTACTTC.

The rearrangement links TRBV7-2 to TRBJ2-3, with D hard to call. The CDR3 is made up of 11 amino acids. Between the trimmed V and J ends, which lost 5 bases and 8 bases, there was a span of 8 bases. From germline, CDR1 is SGHTA and CDR2 FQGNSA. The CDR3 here is CASSVSVTQYF. CDR3 bases: TGTGCCAGCAGCGTGAGTGTTACGCAGTATTTT.

The V call is TRBV19, the J call TRBJ2-3, with TRBD2 identical over 8 bases. The germline V gene encodes CDR1 LNHDA and CDR2 SQIVND (reference sequence). The CDR3 contains 16 residues. J was trimmed by 3 bases and V by 5 bases; bases with no gene match: 10. CDR3 loop: CASSSSSGSRTDTQYF. The CDR3 DNA reads as TGTGCCAGTAGTTCGTCCAGCGGGAGTCGAACAGATACGCAGTATTTT.

V gene TRBV6-5 combines with J gene TRBJ1-6; D remains unclear. Germline CDR1 MNHEY, CDR2 SVGAGI. Deletions cut 10 bases from V and 8 bases from J, with 15 bases between. This CDR3 spans 13 amino acids. CDR3 sequence reads: CATRREYYSPLHF. CDR3 nucleotides: TGTGCCACCAGGAGGGAATATTATTCACCCCTCCACTTT.

The chain carries TRBV19 and TRBJ2-1, with 8 bases lining up with TRBD2. Trimming removed 0 bases from V and 4 bases from J; junction bases left unmatched: 8. Looked up from germline, CDR1 is LNHDA and CDR2 is SQIVND (reference sequence). The CDR3 sequence is 17 residues long. CDR3 region: CASSIDLAAGDYNEQFF. In nucleotides, the CDR3 is TGTGCCAGTAGTATAGATCTAGCAGCGGGAGATTACAATGAGCAGTTCTTC.

The genes are TRBV5-4 and TRBJ2-7, with TRBD2 matching 12 bases. Unmatched junction bases numbered 5, after V lost 0 bases and J lost 4 bases. Germline V gene lookup returns CDR1 SGHNT and CDR2 YYREEE (reference sequence). The CDR3 is made up of 16 amino acids. This CDR3 is CASSLGTSGMGYEQYF. The DNA of the CDR3 is TGTGCCAGCAGCTTGGGGACTAGCGGGATGGGATACGAGCAGTACTTC.

This clone was counted a single time. The chain carries TRBV29-1 and TRBJ1-1; 10 nucleotides line up with TRBD1. The CDR3 runs to 13 residues. Germline V gene lookup returns CDR1 SQVTM and CDR2 ANQGSEA. Losses at the gene ends were 7 bases for V and 5 bases for J; bases not matched to a gene: 7. CDR3 loop: CSATGQGNTEAFF. The CDR3 coding sequence is TGCAGCGCCACGGGACAGGGGAATACTGAAGCTTTCTTT.

The chain recombines TRBV28 with TRBJ2-7; TRBD1 is a possible D gene (6 bases). Germline V CDR1 and CDR2: MDHEN, SYDVKM. This CDR3 comprises 12 residues. Trimming cost V 8 bases and J 3 bases, with 11 bases left between them. The CDR3 protein is CASGRRGYEQYF. For the CDR3, the DNA is TGTGCCAGCGGCCGCAGGGGCTACGAGCAGTACTTC.

In DNA, the CDR3 is TGTGCCAGCAGCTTTATGAGCGGGAGGGCGACAGATACGCAGTATTTT. It is translated as CASSFMSGRATDTQYF. The gene calls are TRBV7-3 and TRBJ2-3; 10 bases match TRBD2. CDR1 is SGHTA and CDR2 is FQGTGA in the germline V gene. The V gene end was trimmed by 3 bases and the J gene end by 3 bases; junction bases not matched to a gene: 6. The CDR3 runs to 16 residues.

This sequence joins TRBV2 and TRBJ1-2; 10 positions agree with TRBD1. This CDR3 contains 13 residues. Trimming at V came to 7 bases and at J to 3 bases, leaving 2 bases not matched to a gene. CDR1 and CDR2 (germline): SNHLY, FYNNEI. CDR3 region: CASNGQGDYGYTF. CDR3 sequence (DNA): TGTGCCAGCAACGGACAGGGGGACTATGGCTACACCTTC.

The chain links TRBV6-1 to TRBJ1-1; 11 bases fit TRBD1. Germline assignment: CDR1 MNHNS and CDR2 SASEGT. Trimming cost V 5 bases and J 5 bases; bases outside gene matches: 4. This CDR3 spans 14 amino acids. CDR3 bases: TGTGCCAGCAGTAACGGACAGGGGGCAACTGAAGCTTTCTTT. Its protein product is CASSNGQGATEAFF.